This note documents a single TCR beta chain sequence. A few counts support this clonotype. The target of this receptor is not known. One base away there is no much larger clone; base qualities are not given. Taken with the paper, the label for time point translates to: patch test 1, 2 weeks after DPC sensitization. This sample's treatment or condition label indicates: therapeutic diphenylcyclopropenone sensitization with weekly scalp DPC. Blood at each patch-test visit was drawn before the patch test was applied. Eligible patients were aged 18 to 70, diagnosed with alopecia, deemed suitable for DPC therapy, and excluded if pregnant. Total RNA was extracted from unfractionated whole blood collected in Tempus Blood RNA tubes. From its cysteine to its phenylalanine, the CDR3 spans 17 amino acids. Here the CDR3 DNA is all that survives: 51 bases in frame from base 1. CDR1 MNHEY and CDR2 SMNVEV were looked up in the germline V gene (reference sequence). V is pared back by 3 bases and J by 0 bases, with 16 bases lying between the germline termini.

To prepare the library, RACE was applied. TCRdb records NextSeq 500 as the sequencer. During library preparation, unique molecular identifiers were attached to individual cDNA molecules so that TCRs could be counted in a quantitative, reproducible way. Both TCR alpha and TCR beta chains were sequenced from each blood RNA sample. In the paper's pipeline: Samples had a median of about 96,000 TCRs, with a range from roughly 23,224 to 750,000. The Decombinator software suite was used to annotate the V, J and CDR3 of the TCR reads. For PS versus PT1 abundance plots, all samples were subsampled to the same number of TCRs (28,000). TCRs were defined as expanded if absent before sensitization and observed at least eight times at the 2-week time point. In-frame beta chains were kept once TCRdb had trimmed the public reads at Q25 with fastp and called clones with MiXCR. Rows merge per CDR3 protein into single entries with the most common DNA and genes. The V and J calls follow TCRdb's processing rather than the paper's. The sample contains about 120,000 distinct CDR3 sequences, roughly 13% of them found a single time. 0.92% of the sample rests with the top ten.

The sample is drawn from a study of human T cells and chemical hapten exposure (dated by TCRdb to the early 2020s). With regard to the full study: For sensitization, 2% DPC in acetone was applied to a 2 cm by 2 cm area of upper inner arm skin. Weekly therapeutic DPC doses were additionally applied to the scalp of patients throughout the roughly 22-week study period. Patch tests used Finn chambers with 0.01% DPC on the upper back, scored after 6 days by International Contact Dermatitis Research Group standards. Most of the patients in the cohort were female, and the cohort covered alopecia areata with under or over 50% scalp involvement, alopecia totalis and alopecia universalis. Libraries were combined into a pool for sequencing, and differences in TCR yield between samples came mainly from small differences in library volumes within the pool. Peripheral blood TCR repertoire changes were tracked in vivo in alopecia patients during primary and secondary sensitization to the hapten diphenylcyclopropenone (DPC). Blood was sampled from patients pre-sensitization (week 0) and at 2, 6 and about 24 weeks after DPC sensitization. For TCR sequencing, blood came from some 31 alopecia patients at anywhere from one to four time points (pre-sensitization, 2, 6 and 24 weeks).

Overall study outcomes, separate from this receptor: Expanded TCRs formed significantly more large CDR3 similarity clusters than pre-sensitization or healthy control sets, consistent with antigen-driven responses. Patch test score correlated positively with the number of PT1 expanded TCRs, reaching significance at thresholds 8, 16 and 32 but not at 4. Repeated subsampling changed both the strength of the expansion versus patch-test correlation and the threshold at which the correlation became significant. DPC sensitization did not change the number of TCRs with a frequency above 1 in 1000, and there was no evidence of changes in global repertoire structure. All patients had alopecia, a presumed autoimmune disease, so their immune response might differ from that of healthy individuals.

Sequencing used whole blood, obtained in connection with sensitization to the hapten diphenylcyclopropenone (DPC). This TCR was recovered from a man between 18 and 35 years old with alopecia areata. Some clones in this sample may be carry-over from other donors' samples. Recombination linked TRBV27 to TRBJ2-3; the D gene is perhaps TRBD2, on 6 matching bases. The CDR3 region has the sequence CASSLSPLAGSTDTQYF. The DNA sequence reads TGTGCCAGCAGTTTGTCCCCCCTGGCGGGGAGCACAGATACGCAGTATTTT.